This entry lists 31 T cell receptor beta chains sequenced from one sample in a study of control samples from healthy donors and cancer patients. Sequencing was performed with immunoSEQ multiplex PCR; in TCRdb, only in-frame clones are kept and a portion is missing. The sample holds 390,000 or so clones, about 93% seen once. The specimen was PBMCs. The receptor source for this set is a middle-aged man with head and neck cancer.

This chain links TRBV28 with TRBJ2-1; 8 nucleotides line up with TRBD2. Per the germline V gene, CDR1 is MDHEN and CDR2 is SYDVKM. The length of the CDR3 is 18 residues. Trimming at V came to 5 bases and at J to 5 bases, leaving 17 bases not matched to a gene. The CDR3 region is CASSTRNRLAPFDNEQFF. In DNA form, the CDR3 reads TGTGCCAGCAGTACCCGGAACCGACTAGCGCCGTTTGACAATGAGCAGTTCTTC.

This chain connects TRBV7-2 to TRBJ2-7; D may match TRBD1 or TRBD2 (7 bases each). V was shortened by 1 base and J by 4 bases, with 14 bases between the two germline ends. The germline V gene encodes CDR1 SGHTA and CDR2 FQGNSA. The CDR3 extends over 15 amino acids. CDR3 DNA sequence: TGTGCCAGCAGCTTAGGGGAGGGGGCTAGGTACGAGCAGTACTTC. It specifies CASSLGEGARYEQYF.

V and J are TRBV10-3 and TRBJ1-1; a possible D gene is TRBD1 (6 bases). Trimming pared 10 bases from V and 8 bases from J, leaving 29 bases between. This CDR3 has 16 amino acids. Germline V lookup: CDR1 ENHRY, CDR2 SYGVKD. The CDR3 DNA reads TGTGCCACCGGGGGGTCGCTACAGGGCAGATTTACAGAAGCTTTCTTT. This translates into CATGGSLQGRFTEAFF.

The chain is built from TRBV6-4 and TRBJ2-2; D is possibly TRBD2 (5 bases). Per the germline V gene, CDR1 is MRHNA and CDR2 is SNTAGT. The CDR3 loop spans 14 amino acids. V lost 2 bases and J 6 bases, leaving 10 bases between the germline ends. CDR3 coding DNA: TGTGCCAGCAGTGACCGCGGTAGCGCCGGGGAGCTGTTTTTT. It codes for CASSDRGSAGELFF.

The chain joins TRBV7-8 to TRBJ1-5; the D is unclear. The CDR3 length is 16 residues. Trimming shortened V by 5 bases and J by 7 bases, and 21 bases separated the two germline ends. Germline V lookup: CDR1 SGHVS, CDR2 FQNEAQ. Written as DNA, the CDR3 is TGTGCCAGCAGCCCGACGGTCAGTAACCCCAACCAGCCCCAGCATTTT. This codes for CASSPTVSNPNQPQHF.

This clone was counted a few times. This CDR3 reads CASRADRAATNEKLFF. As DNA, the CDR3 is TGTGCCAGCAGAGCGGACAGGGCGGCAACTAATGAAAAACTGTTTTTT. V gene TRBV2 combines with J gene TRBJ1-4; 8 nucleotides agree with TRBD1. With 6 bases clipped from V and 0 bases from J, the junction kept 6 bases outside the gene matches. Germline CDR1 reads SNHLY; CDR2 reads FYNNEI. This CDR3 region has 16 residues.

The chain joins TRBV5-6 to TRBJ2-6; D is uncertain. The V end lost 2 bases, the J end lost 1 base, and 1 base lay between the germline ends. Germline CDR1 and CDR2: SGHDT and YYEEEE. This CDR3 contains 13 residues. The DNA of the CDR3 is TGTGCCAGCAGCTTTTCTGGGGCCAACGTCCTGACTTTC. It specifies CASSFSGANVLTF. The whole variable domain, filled in from reference TRBV5-6 and TRBJ2-6, reads DAGVTQSPTHLIKTRGQQVTLRCSPKSGHDTVSWYQQALGQGPQFIFQYYEEEERQRGNFPDRFSGHQFPNYSSELNVNALLLGDSALYLCASSFSGANVLTFGAGSRLTVL.

This rearrangement joins TRBV5-1 to TRBJ2-5; D unresolved. The CDR3 has 11 amino acids. CDR1 and CDR2 (germline): SGHRS, YFSETQ. The V end lost 7 bases, the J end lost 8 bases, and 12 bases lay between the germline ends. Written as DNA, the CDR3 is TGCGCCAGCGCCCTTGGCCCTACCCAGTACTTC. Its protein product is CASALGPTQYF.

The CDR3 sequence is CASTPPGHRDEQFF. The CDR3 DNA follows: TGTGCCAGTACCCCACCGGGGCATCGCGATGAGCAGTTCTTC. The rearrangement uses TRBV19 and TRBJ2-1; D possibly matches TRBD1 or TRBD2 (5 bases each). Trimming left V 7 bases short and J 8 bases short, with 18 bases between. The CDR3 is made up of 14 amino acids. The germline gives CDR1 LNHDA, CDR2 SQIVND (reference sequence).

V is TRBV7-9 and J is TRBJ2-7; D perhaps matches TRBD2 (5 bases). The germline CDR1 and CDR2 sequences are SEHNR and FQNEAQ (reference sequence). V was pared by 4 bases and J by 5 bases, with 21 bases between. The CDR3 is 16 residues long. The CDR3 spells CASSSTAGNIIHEQYF. The CDR3 DNA reads TGTGCCAGCAGCTCAACTGCGGGCAATATCATCCACGAGCAGTACTTC. Variable domain in full (rest from reference TRBV7-9 and TRBJ2-7): DTGVSQNPRHKITKRGQNVTFRCDPISEHNRLYWYRQTLGQGPEFLTYFQNEAQLEKSRLLSDRFSAERPKGSFSTLEIQRTEQGDSAMYLCASSSTAGNIIHEQYFGPGTRLTVT.

This chain links TRBV29-1 with TRBJ2-7; 8 bases align to TRBD1. In germline, CDR1 is SQVTM, CDR2 ANQGSEA. The CDR3 runs 15 residues. Losses at the gene ends were 2 bases for V and 3 bases for J; bases not matched to a gene: 9. In DNA form, the CDR3 reads TGCAGCGTTGAAACCGGAGGACAGGGACTCTACGAGCAGTACTTC. This encodes CSVETGGQGLYEQYF.

The V gene is TRBV5-4, the J gene TRBJ2-6, with a tentative D call TRBD1 (5 bases). Germline lookup yields CDR1 SGHNT and CDR2 YYREEE (reference sequence). Trimming cost V 0 bases and J 0 bases, with 19 bases left between them. This CDR3 comprises 20 residues. Written as DNA, the CDR3 is TGTGCCAGCAGCTTGGACGTTACAGGAAAGAGAGGCTCTGGGGCCAACGTCCTGACTTTC. Its translation is CASSLDVTGKRGSGANVLTF.

The chain links TRBV30 to TRBJ1-1; 7 positions agree with TRBD1. This CDR3 is built from 11 residues. The ends lost 0 bases at V and 11 bases at J; junction bases unmatched: 3. Germline V CDR1 and CDR2: GTSNPN, SVGIG (reference sequence). The CDR3 reads CAWSVQGSAFF. CDR3 in DNA: TGTGCCTGGAGTGTACAGGGGTCTGCTTTCTTT.

The genes are TRBV19 and TRBJ1-2; D not certain. The germline V and J ends were trimmed by 8 bases and 8 bases, with 18 bases remaining between them. Germline CDR1 is LNHDA and CDR2 is SQIVND (reference sequence). The CDR3 contains 13 residues. The CDR3 region has the DNA TGTGCCAGTCTGGGAAAGGCGCTCTGGGGCTACACCTTC. Its translation: CASLGKALWGYTF.

The chain employs TRBV20-1 and TRBJ2-5, with TRBD1 matching over 9 bases. V lost 3 bases, J lost 5 bases, and 4 bases stayed unmatched. Germline CDR1 reads DFQATT; CDR2 reads SNEGSKA (reference sequence). The CDR3 is made up of 13 amino acids. CDR3 nucleotides: TGCAGTGCTAGTCGGGACAGGGATGAGACCCAGTACTTC. It codes for CSASRDRDETQYF.

CDR3 amino acids: CASSLGVGREEKLFF. Here the CDR3 DNA reads TGTGCCAGCAGCTTAGGAGTGGGGCGGGAGGAAAAACTGTTTTTT. V is TRBV11-2 and J is TRBJ1-4, with D possibly being TRBD1 (5 bases). Germline lookup yields CDR1 SGHAT and CDR2 FQNNGV. There are 15 residues in the CDR3. Deletions cut 1 base from V and 8 bases from J, with 14 bases between.

The rearrangement links TRBV7-6 to TRBJ2-3; the match to TRBD1 covers 8 bases. V lost 1 base, J lost 6 bases, and 6 bases stayed unmatched. CDR1 is SGHVS, CDR2 FNYEAQ, per germline. The CDR3 sequence is 15 residues long. The CDR3 bases are TGTGCCAGCAGCTTAGGCGGCAGGGGGCCTGATACGCAGTATTTT. Translating it yields CASSLGGRGPDTQYF.

J is TRBJ1-1 and V is TRBV7-2; D ambiguous. V dropped 8 bases and J dropped 3 bases, with 13 bases sitting between them. Germline V gene lookup returns CDR1 SGHTA and CDR2 FQGNSA. The CDR3 contains 13 residues. CDR3 loop: CASGRAPDTEAFF. CDR3 bases: TGTGCCAGCGGTAGGGCGCCGGACACTGAAGCTTTCTTT.

The CDR3 loop reads CASPPFQGAEQYF. In nucleotides, the CDR3 is TGTGCCAGCCCCCCGTTTCAGGGTGCCGAGCAGTACTTC. The rearrangement links TRBV2 to TRBJ2-7; tentatively, D is TRBD1 (5 bases). Germline lookup yields CDR1 SNHLY and CDR2 FYNNEI. The V end lost 8 bases, the J end lost 6 bases, and 17 bases lay between the germline ends. There are 13 residues in the CDR3.

The V call is TRBV28, the J call TRBJ1-4; D is uncertain. The CDR3 length is 14 residues. The V end was cut by 6 bases, the J end by 4 bases, with 12 bases between. Germline values: CDR1 MDHEN, CDR2 SYDVKM. The CDR3 nucleotides read TGTGCCAGCAGCAGGACTGACCATAATGAAAAACTGTTTTTT. This codes for CASSRTDHNEKLFF.

The chain uses TRBV27 and TRBJ2-2; D might be TRBD2 (6 bases). CDR1 MNHEY and CDR2 SMNVEV come from the germline V gene (reference sequence). This CDR3 spans 15 amino acids. The V gene lost 8 bases and the J gene lost 4 bases, with 17 bases spanning the gap. The chain's CDR3 is CASCPGTVLTGELFF. DNA for the CDR3: TGTGCCAGCTGCCCCGGGACTGTACTCACCGGGGAGCTGTTTTTT.

The chain couples TRBV6-5 to TRBJ2-7, with TRBD1 matching over 7 bases. This CDR3 comprises 13 residues. V was clipped by 6 bases and J by 2 bases; unmatched bases: 4. Germline CDR1 is MNHEY and CDR2 is SVGAGI. The CDR3 is CASRGQPAYEQYF. CDR3 coding DNA: TGTGCCAGCAGGGGACAGCCCGCCTACGAGCAGTACTTC.

The gene calls are TRBV6-5 and TRBJ1-5; D not certain. CDR3 length: 14 amino acids. The V gene's germline CDR1 is MNHEY and CDR2 SVGAGI. V shed 5 bases and J shed 4 bases, with 12 bases lying between them. CDR3 coding DNA: TGTGCCAGCAGTCACATGACGGATAATCAGCCCCAGCATTTT. Amino acids: CASSHMTDNQPQHF.

The chain links TRBV11-3 to TRBJ2-1; D gene uncertain. Trimming removed 4 bases at V and 7 bases at J, with 5 bases between. Germline V lookup: CDR1 SGHNT, CDR2 YENEEA. This CDR3 region has 11 residues. The CDR3 bases are TGTGCCAGCAGCTCCGATAATGAGCAGTTCTTC. It yields the protein CASSSDNEQFF.

The chain joins TRBV12-3 or TRBV12-4 to TRBJ2-7, with 7 positions matching TRBD1. Trimming removed 7 bases from V and 2 bases from J; junction bases left unmatched: 5. CDR3 length: 13 residues. The CDR3 DNA is TGTGCCAGCACCTTACAGGGGACCTACGAGCAGTACTTC. Translating it yields CASTLQGTYEQYF.

J is TRBJ1-5 and V is TRBV28; D gene unclear. The CDR3 is 13 amino acids. Looked up from germline, CDR1 is MDHEN and CDR2 is SYDVKM. V was pared by 4 bases and J by 4 bases, with 8 bases between. CDR3 DNA: TGTGCCAGCAGTTCCACCGGTAATCAGCCCCAGCATTTT. Encoded protein: CASSSTGNQPQHF.

The chain combines TRBV11-2 with TRBJ1-5; D gene ambiguous. Germline CDR1 SGHAT, CDR2 FQNNGV. The CDR3 consists of 13 residues. Trimming stripped 1 base from V and 5 bases from J, with 6 bases between. CDR3 residues: CASSLAGDQPQHF. Here the CDR3 DNA reads TGTGCCAGCAGCTTAGCTGGTGATCAGCCCCAGCATTTT. Based on the CDR3 plus reference TRBV11-2 and TRBJ1-5, the full variable domain is EAGVAQSPRYKIIEKRQSVAFWCNPISGHATLYWYQQILGQGPKLLIQFQNNGVVDDSQLPKDRFSAERLKGVDSTLKIQPAKLEDSAVYLCASSLAGDQPQHFGDGTRLSIL.

This chain joins TRBV6-6 and TRBJ2-7, with D perhaps matching TRBD2 (6 bases). The CDR3 sequence is 15 residues long. V was cut by 0 bases and J by 6 bases, with 15 bases left in between. The germline V gene encodes CDR1 MNHNY and CDR2 SVGAGI (reference sequence). CDR3 nucleotide sequence: TGTGCCAGCAGTTACTCCGAGCTTCGGGGGATCGAGCAGTACTTC. This translates into CASSYSELRGIEQYF.

The chain combines TRBV10-3 with TRBJ2-1; 9 positions agree with TRBD2. The CDR3 sequence is 13 residues long. V shed 8 bases, J shed 9 bases, and the junction held 8 bases outside the gene matches. Looked up from germline, CDR1 is ENHRY and CDR2 is SYGVKD. The CDR3 region is CAIASVAGVEQFF. The DNA for the CDR3 is TGTGCCATCGCCAGTGTAGCGGGGGTTGAGCAGTTCTTC.

J is TRBJ2-7 and V is TRBV5-1; 11 bases agree with TRBD2. Germline V lookup: CDR1 SGHRS, CDR2 YFSETQ. The junction had 4 bases not matched to a gene; V was cut back by 2 bases and J by 0 bases. This CDR3 spans 16 amino acids. The DNA for the CDR3 is TGCGCCAGCAGCTTCTTTCTAGCGGGGGGCTCCTACGAGCAGTACTTC. Translating gives CASSFFLAGGSYEQYF.

The rearrangement uses TRBV27 and TRBJ2-5, with D possibly matching TRBD1 (6 bases). Germline-derived CDR1 and CDR2 are MNHEY and SMNVEV (reference sequence). CDR3 length: 13 residues. Trimming removed 6 bases at V and 5 bases at J, with 13 bases between. CDR3 sequence: CASSKQGRETQYF. The CDR3 nucleotides read TGTGCCAGCAGCAAACAGGGCCGGGAGACCCAGTACTTC.